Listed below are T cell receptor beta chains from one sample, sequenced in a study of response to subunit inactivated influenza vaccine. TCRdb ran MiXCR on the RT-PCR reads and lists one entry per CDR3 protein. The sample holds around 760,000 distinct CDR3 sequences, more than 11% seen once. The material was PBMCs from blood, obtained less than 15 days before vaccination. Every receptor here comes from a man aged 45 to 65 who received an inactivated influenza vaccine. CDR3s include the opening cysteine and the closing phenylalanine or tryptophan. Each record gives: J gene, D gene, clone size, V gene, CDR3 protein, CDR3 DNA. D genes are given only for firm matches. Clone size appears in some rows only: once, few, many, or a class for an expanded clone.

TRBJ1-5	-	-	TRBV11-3	CASSPPGPMQPQHF	TGTGCCAGCAGCCCACCCGGCCCTATGCAGCCCCAGCATTTT
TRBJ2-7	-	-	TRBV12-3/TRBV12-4	CASGTGQYEQYF	TGTGCCAGCGGAACCGGACAGTACGAGCAGTACTTC
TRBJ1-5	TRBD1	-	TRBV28	CASSLRLTGLNQPQHF	TGTGCCAGCAGTTTACGTCTGACAGGGCTCAATCAGCCCCAGCATTTT
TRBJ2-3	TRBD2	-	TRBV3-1	CASSQGTSGRFTDTQYF	TGTGCCAGCAGCCAAGGGACTAGCGGGAGGTTCACAGATACGCAGTATTTT
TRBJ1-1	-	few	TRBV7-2	CASLRGGLVNTEAFF	TGTGCCAGCCTTCGGGGGGGTTTGGTGAACACTGAAGCTTTCTTT
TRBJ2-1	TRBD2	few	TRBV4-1	CASSQPTGTSGASQFF	TGCGCCAGCAGCCAGCCAACCGGGACTAGCGGGGCCTCCCAGTTCTTC
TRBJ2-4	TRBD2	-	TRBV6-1	CASRTGLAGGGQNIQYF	TGTGCCAGCAGGACCGGACTAGCGGGAGGAGGCCAAAACATTCAGTACTTC
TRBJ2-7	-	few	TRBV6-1	CASSIGTSFSYEQYF	TGTGCCAGCAGTATTGGGACTTCCTTCTCCTACGAGCAGTACTTC
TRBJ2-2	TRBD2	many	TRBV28	CATLGQTSGRVTGELFF	TGTGCCACCCTCGGACAGACTAGCGGGAGGGTCACCGGGGAGCTGTTTTTT
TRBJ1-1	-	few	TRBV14	CASRLTRNTEAFF	TGTGCCAGCAGGTTGACCCGGAACACTGAAGCTTTCTTT
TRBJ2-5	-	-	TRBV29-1	CSVTDGKETQYF	TGCAGCGTTACGGACGGAAAAGAGACCCAGTACTTC
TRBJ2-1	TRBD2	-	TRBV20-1	CSASVAGGYEQFF	TGCAGTGCTAGTGTTGCGGGAGGTTATGAGCAGTTCTTC
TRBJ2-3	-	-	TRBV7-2	CASLKWVTDTQYF	TGTGCCAGCTTAAAATGGGTCACAGATACGCAGTATTTT
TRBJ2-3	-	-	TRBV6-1	CASSEHGQSSTDTQYF	TGTGCCAGCAGTGAACATGGACAGTCTAGCACAGATACGCAGTATTTT
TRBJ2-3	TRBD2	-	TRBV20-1	CSARGGLAGELTDTQYF	TGCAGTGCCAGGGGTGGACTAGCGGGAGAACTCACAGATACGCAGTATTTT
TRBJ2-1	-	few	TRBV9	CASSIGQSSYNEQFF	TGTGCCAGCAGCATCGGACAGAGCTCCTACAATGAGCAGTTCTTC
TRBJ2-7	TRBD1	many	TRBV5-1	CASSWDRDAEQYF	TGCGCCAGCAGCTGGGACAGGGACGCCGAGCAGTACTTC
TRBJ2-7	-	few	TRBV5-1	CASSSDPGVHYEQYF	TGCGCCAGCAGTTCGGACCCCGGGGTTCACTACGAGCAGTACTTC
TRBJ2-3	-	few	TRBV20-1	CSARNRVYSTDTQYF	TGCAGTGCTAGAAACAGGGTTTATAGCACAGATACGCAGTATTTT
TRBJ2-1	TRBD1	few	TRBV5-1	CASSPGTGIGNEQFF	TGCGCCAGCAGCCCCGGGACAGGGATTGGCAATGAGCAGTTCTTC
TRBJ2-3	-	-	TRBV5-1	CASSLDYESTQYF	TGCGCCAGCAGCCTGGACTATGAGTCTACGCAGTATTTT
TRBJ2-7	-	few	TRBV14	CASSQVFSDPYEQYF	TGTGCCAGCAGCCAAGTATTTAGCGACCCCTACGAGCAGTACTTC
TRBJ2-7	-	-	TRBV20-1	CSARGIGGTYEQYF	TGCAGTGCTAGAGGAATTGGGGGGACTTACGAGCAGTACTTC
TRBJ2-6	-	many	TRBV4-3	CASSRGQFSGANVLTF	TGCGCCAGCAGTCGAGGACAGTTCTCTGGGGCCAACGTCCTGACTTTC
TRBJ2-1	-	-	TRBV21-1	CASSLCGTSGFNEQFF	TGTGCCAGCAGCTTATGCGGGACTAGCGGGTTTAATGAGCAGTTCTTC
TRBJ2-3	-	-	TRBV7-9	CASSLGPGAVGTDTQYF	TGTGCCAGCAGCCTCGGGCCGGGGGCTGTGGGCACAGATACGCAGTATTTT
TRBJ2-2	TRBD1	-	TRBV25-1	CASSDPGARDRVAGELFF	TGTGCCAGCAGTGACCCAGGGGCCCGGGACAGGGTCGCCGGGGAGCTGTTTTTT
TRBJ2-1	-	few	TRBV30	CAWARPYNEQFF	TGTGCCTGGGCTAGACCCTACAATGAGCAGTTCTTC
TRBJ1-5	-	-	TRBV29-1	CSVERYRDLNMPQHF	TGCAGCGTTGAAAGATATAGGGACCTAAATATGCCCCAGCATTTT
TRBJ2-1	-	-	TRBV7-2	CASSLVGSNNEQFF	TGTGCCAGCAGCTTAGTAGGATCCAACAATGAGCAGTTCTTC
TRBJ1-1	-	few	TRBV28	CASKLTGRRWDTEAFF	TGTGCCAGCAAACTAACGGGCCGCCGTTGGGACACTGAAGCTTTCTTT
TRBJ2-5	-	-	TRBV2	CASTYRGQQETQYF	TGTGCCAGCACCTACCGAGGACAGCAAGAGACCCAGTACTTC
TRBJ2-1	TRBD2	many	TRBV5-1	CASSFNLPGSSGRNEQFF	TGCGCCAGCAGCTTTAATCTACCCGGAAGCAGCGGGAGAAATGAGCAGTTCTTC
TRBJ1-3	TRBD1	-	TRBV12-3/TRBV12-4	CASTGTGSSGNTIYF	TGTGCCAGCACCGGGACAGGAAGCTCTGGAAACACCATATATTTT
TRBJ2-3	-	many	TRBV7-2	CASSLSLDTQYF	TGTGCCAGCAGCTTAAGTCTAGATACGCAGTATTTT
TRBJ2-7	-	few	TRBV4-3	CASSQDWRGPFYEQYF	TGCGCCAGCAGCCAAGATTGGCGGGGGCCTTTCTACGAGCAGTACTTC
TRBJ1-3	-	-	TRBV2	CASRGNYGNTIYF	TGTGCCAGCAGAGGAAATTATGGAAACACCATATATTTT
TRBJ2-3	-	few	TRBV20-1	CSARPYGVLDTQYF	TGCAGTGCTAGACCATATGGGGTTTTGGATACGCAGTATTTT
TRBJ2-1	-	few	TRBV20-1	CSARARSSYNEQFF	TGCAGTGCTAGAGCTAGGAGCTCCTACAATGAGCAGTTCTTC
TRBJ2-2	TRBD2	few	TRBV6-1	CASSEWSGRAGELFF	TGTGCCAGCAGTGAATGGTCAGGGAGGGCCGGGGAGCTGTTTTTT
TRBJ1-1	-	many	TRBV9	CASSVVGDTEAFF	TGTGCCAGCAGCGTAGTGGGAGACACTGAAGCTTTCTTT
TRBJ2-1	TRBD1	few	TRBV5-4	CASSFFTGDNEQFF	TGTGCCAGCAGCTTTTTTACAGGGGACAATGAGCAGTTCTTC
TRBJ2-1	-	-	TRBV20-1	CSAQPPETGPYNEQFF	TGCAGTGCCCAACCGCCCGAGACAGGACCCTACAATGAGCAGTTCTTC
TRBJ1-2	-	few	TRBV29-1	CASSPGLSYGYTF	TGCGCTTCTAGTCCCGGACTTTCCTATGGCTACACCTTC
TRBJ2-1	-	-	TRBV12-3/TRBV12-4	CASSLLGQGGNEQFF	TGTGCCAGCAGTTTACTCGGGCAGGGGGGCAATGAGCAGTTCTTC
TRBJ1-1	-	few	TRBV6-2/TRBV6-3	CASKTVFTEAFF	TGTGCCAGCAAGACAGTTTTCACTGAAGCTTTCTTT